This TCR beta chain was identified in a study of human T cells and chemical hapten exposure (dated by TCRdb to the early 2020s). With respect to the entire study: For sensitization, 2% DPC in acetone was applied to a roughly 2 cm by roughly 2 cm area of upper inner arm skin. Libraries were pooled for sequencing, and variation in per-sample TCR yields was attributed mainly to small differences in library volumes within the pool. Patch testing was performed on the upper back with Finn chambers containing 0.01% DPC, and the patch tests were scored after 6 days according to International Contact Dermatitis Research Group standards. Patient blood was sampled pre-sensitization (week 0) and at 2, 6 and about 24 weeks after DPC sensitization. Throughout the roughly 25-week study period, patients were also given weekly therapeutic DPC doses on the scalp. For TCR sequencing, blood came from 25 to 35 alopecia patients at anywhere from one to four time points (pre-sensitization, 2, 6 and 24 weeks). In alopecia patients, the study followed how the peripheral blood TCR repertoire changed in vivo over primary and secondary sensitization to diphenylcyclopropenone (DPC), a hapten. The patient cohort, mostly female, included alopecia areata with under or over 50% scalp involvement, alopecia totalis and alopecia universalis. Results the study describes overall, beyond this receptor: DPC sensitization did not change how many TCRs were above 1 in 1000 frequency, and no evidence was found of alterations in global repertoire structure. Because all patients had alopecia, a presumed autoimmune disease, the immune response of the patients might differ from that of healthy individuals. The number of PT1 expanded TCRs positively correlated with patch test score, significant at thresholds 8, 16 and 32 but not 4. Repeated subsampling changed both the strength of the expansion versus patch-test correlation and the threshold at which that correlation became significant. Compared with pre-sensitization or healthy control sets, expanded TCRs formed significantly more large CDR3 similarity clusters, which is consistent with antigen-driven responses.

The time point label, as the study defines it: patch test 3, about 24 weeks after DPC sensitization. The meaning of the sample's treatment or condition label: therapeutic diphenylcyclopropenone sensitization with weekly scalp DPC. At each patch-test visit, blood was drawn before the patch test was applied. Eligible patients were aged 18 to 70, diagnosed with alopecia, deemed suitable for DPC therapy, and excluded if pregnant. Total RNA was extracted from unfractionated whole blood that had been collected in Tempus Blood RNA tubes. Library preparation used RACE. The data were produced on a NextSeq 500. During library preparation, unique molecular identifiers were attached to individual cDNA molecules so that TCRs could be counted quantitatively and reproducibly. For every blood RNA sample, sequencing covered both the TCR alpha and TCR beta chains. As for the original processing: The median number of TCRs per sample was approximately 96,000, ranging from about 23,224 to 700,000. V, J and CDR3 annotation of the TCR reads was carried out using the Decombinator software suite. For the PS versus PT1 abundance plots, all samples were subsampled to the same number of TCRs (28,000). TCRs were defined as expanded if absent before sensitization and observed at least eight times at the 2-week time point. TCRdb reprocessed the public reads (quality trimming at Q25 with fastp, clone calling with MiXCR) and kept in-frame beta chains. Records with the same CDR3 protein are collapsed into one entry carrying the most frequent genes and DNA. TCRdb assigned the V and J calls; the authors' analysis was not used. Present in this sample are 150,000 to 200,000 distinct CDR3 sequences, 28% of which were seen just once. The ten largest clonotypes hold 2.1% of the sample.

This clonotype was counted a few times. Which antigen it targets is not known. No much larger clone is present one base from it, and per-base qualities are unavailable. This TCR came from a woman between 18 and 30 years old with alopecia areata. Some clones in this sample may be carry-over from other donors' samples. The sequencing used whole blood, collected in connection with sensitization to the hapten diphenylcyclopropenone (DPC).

The CDR3 region: CSVVAILDNEQFF. The DNA sequence is TGCAGCGTTGTTGCCATTTTGGACAATGAGCAGTTCTTC. The chain is made from TRBV29-1 and TRBJ2-1; confidence is insufficient to name the D gene. Taken from the germline V gene, the CDR1 and CDR2 loops are SQVTM and ANQGSEA. The CDR3 contains 13 residues, cysteine and phenylalanine counted. The entry retains the CDR3 DNA only, 39 bases that are in frame from base 1. Trimming removed 4 bases from V and 5 bases from J, leaving 12 bases between the germline ends.